The clone carrying this T cell receptor (beta chain) was seen a handful of times. The antigen remains unidentified. This entry comes from a study of glioma-infiltrating T cells. Study conclusions and caveats: Tissue-blood divergence was below expectation in non-neoplastic patients, above in gliomas. Tissue and blood shared very few CDR3 sequences.

TCR alpha and beta CDR3 regions were amplified from RNA using iRepertoire nested multiplex PCR. For one-step reverse transcription and amplification, 100-400 ng of tissue mRNA or PBMC total RNA was used. TCRdb reprocessed the multiplex PCR reads via MiXCR and lists one record per CDR3 protein. The data contain fewer than 200,000 distinct CDR3 sequences, more than 25% of them singletons. This CDR3 region has 14 residues. V dropped 11 bases and J dropped 4; count of bases not matched to a gene: 3. The sample consisted of glioma tissue, nonneoplastic brain tissue, or PBMCs (not recorded which). This receptor was identified in a human donor with low-grade glioma or glioblastoma, undergoing nonglioma brain surgery, or in good health (not recorded which). The rearrangement links TRBV12-3 or TRBV12-4 to TRBJ2-2, with 14 bases lining up with TRBD2. CDR3 sequence reads: CAGGLAGVTGELFF. The CDR3 DNA sequence: TGTGCCGGGGGACTAGCGGGAGTCACCGGGGAGCTGTTTTTT.